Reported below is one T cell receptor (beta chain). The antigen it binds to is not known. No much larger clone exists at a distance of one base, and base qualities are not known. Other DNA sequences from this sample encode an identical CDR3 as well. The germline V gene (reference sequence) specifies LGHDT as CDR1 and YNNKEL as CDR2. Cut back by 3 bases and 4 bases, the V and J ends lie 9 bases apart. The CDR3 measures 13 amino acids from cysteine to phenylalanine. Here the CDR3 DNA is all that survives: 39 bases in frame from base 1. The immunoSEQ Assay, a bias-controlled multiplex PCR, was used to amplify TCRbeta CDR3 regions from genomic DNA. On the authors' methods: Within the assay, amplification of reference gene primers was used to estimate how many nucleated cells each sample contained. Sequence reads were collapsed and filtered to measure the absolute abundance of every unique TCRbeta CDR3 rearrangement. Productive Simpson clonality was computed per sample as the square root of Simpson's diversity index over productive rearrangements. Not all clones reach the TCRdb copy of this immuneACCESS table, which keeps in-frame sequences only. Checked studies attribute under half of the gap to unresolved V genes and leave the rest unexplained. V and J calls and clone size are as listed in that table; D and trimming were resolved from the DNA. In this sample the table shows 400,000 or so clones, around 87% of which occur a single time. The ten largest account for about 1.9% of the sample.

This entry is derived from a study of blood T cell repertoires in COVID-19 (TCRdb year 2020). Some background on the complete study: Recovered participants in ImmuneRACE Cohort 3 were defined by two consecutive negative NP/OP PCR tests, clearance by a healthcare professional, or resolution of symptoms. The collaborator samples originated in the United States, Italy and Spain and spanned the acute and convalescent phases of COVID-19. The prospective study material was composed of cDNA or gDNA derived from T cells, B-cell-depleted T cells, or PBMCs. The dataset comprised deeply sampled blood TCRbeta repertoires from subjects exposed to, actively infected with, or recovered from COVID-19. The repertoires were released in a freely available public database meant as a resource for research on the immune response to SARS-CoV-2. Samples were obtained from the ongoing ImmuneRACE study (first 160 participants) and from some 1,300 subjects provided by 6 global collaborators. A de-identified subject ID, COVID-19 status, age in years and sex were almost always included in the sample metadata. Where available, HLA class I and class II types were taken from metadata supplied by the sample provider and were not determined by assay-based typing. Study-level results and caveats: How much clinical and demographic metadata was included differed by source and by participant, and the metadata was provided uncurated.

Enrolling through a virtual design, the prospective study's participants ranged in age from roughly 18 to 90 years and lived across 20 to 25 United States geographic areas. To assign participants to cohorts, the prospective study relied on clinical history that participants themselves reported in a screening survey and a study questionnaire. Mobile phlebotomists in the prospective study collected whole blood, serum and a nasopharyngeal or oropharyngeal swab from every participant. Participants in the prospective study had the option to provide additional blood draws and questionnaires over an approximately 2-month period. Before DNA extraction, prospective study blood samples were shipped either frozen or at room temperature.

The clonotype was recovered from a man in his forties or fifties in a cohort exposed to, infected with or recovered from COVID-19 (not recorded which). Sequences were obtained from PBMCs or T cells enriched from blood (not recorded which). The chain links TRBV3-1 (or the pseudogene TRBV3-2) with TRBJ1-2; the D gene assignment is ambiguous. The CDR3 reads CASSQGVSYGYTF. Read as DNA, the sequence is TGTGCCAGCAGCCAGGGCGTCAGCTATGGCTACACCTTC.